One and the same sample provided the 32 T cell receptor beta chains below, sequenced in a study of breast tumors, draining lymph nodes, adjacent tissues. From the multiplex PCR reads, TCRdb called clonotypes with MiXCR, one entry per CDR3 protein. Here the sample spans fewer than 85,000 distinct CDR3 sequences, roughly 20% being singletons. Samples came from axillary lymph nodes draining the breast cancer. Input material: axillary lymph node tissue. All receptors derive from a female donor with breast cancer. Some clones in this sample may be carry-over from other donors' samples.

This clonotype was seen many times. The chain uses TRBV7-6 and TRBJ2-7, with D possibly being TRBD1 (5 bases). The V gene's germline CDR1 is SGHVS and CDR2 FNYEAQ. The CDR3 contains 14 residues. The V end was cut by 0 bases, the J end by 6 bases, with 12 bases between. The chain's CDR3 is CASSLAAKGPEQYF. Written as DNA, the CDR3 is TGTGCCAGCAGCTTAGCGGCAAAGGGGCCCGAGCAGTACTTC.

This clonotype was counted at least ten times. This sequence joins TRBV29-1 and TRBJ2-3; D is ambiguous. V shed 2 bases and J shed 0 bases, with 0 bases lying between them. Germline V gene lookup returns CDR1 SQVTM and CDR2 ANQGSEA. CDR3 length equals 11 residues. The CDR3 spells CSVESTDTQYF. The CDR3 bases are TGCAGCGTTGAAAGCACAGATACGCAGTATTTT.

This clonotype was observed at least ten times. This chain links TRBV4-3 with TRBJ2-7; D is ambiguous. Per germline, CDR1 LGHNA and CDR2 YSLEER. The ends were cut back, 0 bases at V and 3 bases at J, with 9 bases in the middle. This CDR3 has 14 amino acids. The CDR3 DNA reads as TGCGCCAGCAGCCAAGAAGAAGGGAACTACGAGCAGTACTTC. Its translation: CASSQEEGNYEQYF.

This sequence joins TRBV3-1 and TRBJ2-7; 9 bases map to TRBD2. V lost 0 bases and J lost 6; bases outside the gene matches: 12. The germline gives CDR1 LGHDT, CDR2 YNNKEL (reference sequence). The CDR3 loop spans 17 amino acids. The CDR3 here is CASSQDMSGTSLSEQYF. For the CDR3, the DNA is TGTGCCAGCAGCCAAGACATGTCAGGGACTAGCTTAAGCGAGCAGTACTTC.

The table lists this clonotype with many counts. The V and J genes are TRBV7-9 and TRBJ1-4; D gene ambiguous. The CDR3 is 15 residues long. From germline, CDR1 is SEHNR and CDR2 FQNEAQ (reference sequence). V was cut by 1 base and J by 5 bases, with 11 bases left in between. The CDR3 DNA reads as TGTGCCAGCAGCTTAGTACCGGCCCAGAATGAAAAACTGTTTTTT. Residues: CASSLVPAQNEKLFF.

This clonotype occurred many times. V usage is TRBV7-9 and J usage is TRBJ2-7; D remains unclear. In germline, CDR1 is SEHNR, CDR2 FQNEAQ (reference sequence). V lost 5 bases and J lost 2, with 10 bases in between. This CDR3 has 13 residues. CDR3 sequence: CASSPLPTYEQYF. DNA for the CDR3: TGTGCCAGCAGCCCACTCCCCACCTACGAGCAGTACTTC.

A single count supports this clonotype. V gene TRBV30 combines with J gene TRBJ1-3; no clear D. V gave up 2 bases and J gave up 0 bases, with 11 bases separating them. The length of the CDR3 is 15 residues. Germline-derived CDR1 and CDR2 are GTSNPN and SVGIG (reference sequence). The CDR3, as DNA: TGTGCCTGGAGTCCGACGTGGACCTCTGGAAACACCATATATTTT. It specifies CAWSPTWTSGNTIYF.

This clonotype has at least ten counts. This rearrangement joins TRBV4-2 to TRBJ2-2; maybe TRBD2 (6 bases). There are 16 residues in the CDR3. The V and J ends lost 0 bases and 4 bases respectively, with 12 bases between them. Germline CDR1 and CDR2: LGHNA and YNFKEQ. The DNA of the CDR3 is TGTGCCAGCAGCCAAGAGACTAAAGCGGGCACCGGGGAGCTGTTTTTT. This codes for CASSQETKAGTGELFF.

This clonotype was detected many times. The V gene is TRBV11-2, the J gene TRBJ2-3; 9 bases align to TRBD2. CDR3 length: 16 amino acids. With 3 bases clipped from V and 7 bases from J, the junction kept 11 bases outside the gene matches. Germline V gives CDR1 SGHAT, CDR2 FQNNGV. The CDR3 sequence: CASSLGGRANSNTQYF. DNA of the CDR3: TGTGCCAGCAGCTTGGGCGGGAGGGCAAATTCAAATACGCAGTATTTT.

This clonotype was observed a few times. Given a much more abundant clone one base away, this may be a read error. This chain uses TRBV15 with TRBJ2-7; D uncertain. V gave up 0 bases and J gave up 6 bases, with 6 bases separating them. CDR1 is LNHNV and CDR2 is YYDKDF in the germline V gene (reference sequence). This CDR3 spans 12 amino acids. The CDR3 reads CATSRDWAEQYF. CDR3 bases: TGTGCCACCAGCAGAGATTGGGCCGAGCAGTACTTC.

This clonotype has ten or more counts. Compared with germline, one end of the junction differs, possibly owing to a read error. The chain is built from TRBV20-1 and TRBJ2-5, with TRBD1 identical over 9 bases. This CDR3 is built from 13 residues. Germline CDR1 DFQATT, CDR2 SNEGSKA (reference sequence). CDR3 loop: CSARDLGQGLVRF. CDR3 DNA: TGCAGTGCTAGAGATCTGGGACAGGGCCTTGTGCGCTTC.

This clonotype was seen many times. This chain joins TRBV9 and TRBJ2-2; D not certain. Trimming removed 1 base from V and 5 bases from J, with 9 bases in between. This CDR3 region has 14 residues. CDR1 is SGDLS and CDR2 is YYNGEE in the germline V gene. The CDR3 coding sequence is TGTGCCAGCAGCGTAATATCAGAAACCGGGGAGCTGTTTTTT. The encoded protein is CASSVISETGELFF.

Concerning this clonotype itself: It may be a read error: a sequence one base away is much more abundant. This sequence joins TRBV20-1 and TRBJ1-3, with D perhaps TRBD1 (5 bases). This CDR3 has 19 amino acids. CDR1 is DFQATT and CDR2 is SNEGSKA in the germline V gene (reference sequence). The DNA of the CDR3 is TGCAGTGCTAGAGATGCGATCGGCAGTCTTTCTCTTAGGGGAAACACCATGTATTTT. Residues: CSARDAIGSLSLRGNTMYF.

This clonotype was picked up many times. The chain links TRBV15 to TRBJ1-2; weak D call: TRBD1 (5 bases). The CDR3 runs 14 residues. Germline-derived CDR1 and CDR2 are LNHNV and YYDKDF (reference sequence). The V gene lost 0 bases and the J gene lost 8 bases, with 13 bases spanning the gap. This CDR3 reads CATSRDLTGGGYTF. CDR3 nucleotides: TGTGCCACCAGCAGAGATTTGACGGGGGGGGGCTACACCTTC.

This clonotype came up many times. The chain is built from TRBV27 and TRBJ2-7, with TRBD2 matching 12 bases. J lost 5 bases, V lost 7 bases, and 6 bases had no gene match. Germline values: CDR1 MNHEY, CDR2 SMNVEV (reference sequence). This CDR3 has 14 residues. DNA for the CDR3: TGTGCCAGCACTCCTAGCGGGAGGGCCCACGAGCAGTACTTC. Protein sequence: CASTPSGRAHEQYF.

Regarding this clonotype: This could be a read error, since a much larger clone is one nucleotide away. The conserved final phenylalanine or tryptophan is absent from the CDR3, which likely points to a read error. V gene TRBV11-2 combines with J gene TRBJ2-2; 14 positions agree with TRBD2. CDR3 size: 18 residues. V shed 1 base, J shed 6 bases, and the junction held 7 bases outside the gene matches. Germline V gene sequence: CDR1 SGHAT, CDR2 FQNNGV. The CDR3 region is CASSLGGTSGRYAGELFL. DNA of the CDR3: TGTGCCAGCAGCTTAGGTGGGACTAGCGGGAGATACGCCGGGGAGCTGTTTCTT.

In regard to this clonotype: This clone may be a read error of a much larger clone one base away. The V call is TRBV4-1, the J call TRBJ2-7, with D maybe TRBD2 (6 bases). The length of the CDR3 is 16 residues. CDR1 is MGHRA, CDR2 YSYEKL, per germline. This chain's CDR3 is CAGSQETGSPPWEQYF. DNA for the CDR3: TGCGCCGGCAGCCAAGAAACCGGGAGTCCCCCCTGGGAGCAGTACTTC.

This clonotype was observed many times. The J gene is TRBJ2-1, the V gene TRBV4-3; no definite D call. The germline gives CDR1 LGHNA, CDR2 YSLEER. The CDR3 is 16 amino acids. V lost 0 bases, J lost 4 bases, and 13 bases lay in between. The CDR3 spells CASSQDLRHPYNEQFF. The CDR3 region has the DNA TGCGCCAGCAGCCAAGATTTACGGCACCCGTACAATGAGCAGTTCTTC.

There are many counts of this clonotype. CDR3 sequence reads: CSASGAGDTQYF. The CDR3 region has the DNA TGCAGTGCTAGCGGAGCGGGAGATACGCAGTATTTT. The rearrangement joins TRBV20-1 to TRBJ2-3, with a possible D match to TRBD2 (6 bases). CDR1 is DFQATT and CDR2 is SNEGSKA in the germline V gene (reference sequence). V shed 3 bases and J shed 5 bases, with 9 bases lying between them. The CDR3 consists of 12 residues.

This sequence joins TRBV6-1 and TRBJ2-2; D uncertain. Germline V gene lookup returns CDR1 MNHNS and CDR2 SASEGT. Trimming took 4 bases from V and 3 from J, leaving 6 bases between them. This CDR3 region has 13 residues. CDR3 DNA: TGTGCCAGCAGTGTCCCGGACACCGGGGAGCTGTTTTTT. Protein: CASSVPDTGELFF.

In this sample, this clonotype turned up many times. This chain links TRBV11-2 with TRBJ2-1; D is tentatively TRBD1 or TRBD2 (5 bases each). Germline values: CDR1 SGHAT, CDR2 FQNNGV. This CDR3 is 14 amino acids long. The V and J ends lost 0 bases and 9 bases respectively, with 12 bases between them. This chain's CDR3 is CASSLEAGSAEQFF. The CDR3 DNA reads TGTGCCAGCAGCTTAGAGGCAGGGAGCGCTGAGCAGTTCTTC. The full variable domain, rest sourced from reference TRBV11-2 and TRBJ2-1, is EAGVAQSPRYKIIEKRQSVAFWCNPISGHATLYWYQQILGQGPKLLIQFQNNGVVDDSQLPKDRFSAERLKGVDSTLKIQPAKLEDSAVYLCASSLEAGSAEQFFGPGTRLTVL.

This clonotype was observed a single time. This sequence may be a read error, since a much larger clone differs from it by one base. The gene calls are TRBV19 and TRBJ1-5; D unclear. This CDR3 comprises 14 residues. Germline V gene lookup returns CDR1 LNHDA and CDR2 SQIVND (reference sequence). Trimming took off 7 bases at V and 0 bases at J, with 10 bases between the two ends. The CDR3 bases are TGTGCCAGTACTGGAGTTTATAGCAATCAGCCCCAGCATTTT. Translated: CASTGVYSNQPQHF.

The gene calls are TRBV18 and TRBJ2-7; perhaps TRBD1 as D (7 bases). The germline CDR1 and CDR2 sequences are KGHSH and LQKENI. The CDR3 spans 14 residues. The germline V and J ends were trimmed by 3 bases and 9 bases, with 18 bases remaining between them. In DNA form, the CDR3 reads TGTGCCAGCTCACCCGGGATCCAGGGGGGAGGGCAGTACTTC. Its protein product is CASSPGIQGGGQYF.

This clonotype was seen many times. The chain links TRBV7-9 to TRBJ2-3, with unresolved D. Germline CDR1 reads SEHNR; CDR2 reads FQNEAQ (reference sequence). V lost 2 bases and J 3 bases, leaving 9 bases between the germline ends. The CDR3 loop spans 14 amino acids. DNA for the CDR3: TGTGCCAGCAGCTTAAGCATTGGTACAGATACGCAGTATTTT. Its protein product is CASSLSIGTDTQYF.

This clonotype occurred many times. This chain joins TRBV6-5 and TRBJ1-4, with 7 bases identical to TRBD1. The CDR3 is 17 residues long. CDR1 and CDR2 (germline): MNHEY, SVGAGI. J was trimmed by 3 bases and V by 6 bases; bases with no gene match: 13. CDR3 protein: CASSFRSWGTANEKLFF. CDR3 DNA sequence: TGTGCCAGCAGCTTTCGTAGCTGGGGGACAGCTAATGAAAAACTGTTTTTT.

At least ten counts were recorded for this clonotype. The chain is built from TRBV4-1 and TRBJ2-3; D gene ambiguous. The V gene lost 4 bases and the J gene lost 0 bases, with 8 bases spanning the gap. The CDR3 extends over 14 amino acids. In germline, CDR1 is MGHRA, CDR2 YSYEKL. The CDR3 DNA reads TGCGCCAGCAGCCTGAGAGAAAGCACAGATACGCAGTATTTT. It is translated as CASSLRESTDTQYF.

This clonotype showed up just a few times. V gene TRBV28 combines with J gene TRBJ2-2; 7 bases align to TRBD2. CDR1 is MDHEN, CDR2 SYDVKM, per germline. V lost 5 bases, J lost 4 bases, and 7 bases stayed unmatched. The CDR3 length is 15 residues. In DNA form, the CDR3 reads TGTGCCAGCAGTAGAAGCGGGATTCCCACCGGGGAGCTGTTTTTT. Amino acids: CASSRSGIPTGELFF.

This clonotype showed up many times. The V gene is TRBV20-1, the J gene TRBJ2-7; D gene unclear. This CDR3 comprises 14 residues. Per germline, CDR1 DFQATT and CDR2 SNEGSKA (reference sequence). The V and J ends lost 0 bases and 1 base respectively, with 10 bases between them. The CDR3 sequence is CSARDVSRSYEQYF. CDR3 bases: TGCAGTGCTAGAGATGTCTCACGTTCCTACGAGCAGTACTTC.

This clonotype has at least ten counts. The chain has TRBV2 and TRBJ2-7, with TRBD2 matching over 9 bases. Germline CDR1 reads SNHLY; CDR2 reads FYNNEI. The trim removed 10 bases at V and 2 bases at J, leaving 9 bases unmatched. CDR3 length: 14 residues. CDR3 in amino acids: CATSFSGSAYEQYF. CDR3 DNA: TGTGCCACCAGCTTTAGCGGGAGCGCCTACGAGCAGTACTTC.

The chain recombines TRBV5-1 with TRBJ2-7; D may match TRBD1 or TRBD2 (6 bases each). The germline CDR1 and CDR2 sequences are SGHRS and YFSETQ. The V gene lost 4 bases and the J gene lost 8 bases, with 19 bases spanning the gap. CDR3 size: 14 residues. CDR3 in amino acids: CASSTTGTGGQQYF. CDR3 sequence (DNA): TGCGCCAGCAGCACAACAGGGACTGGGGGCCAGCAGTACTTC. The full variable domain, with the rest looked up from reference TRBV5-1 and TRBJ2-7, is KAGVTQTPRYLIKTRGQQVTLSCSPISGHRSVSWYQQTPGQGLQFLFEYFSETQRNKGNFPGRFSGRQFSNSRSEMNVSTLELGDSALYLCASSTTGTGGQQYFGPGTRLTVT.

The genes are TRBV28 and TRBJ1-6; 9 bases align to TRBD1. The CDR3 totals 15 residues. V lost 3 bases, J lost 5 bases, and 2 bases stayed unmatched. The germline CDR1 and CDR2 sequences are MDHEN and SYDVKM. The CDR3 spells CASSFRDRDNSPLHF. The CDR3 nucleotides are TGTGCCAGCAGTTTCCGGGACAGGGATAATTCACCCCTCCACTTT.

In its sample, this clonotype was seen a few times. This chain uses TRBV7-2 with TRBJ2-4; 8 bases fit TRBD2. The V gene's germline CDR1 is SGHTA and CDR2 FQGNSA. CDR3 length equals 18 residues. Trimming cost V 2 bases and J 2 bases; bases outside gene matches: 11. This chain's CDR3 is CASSLTVSGSGTKNIQYF. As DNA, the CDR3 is TGTGCCAGCAGCTTAACTGTGAGCGGGAGTGGGACCAAAAACATTCAGTACTTC.